This T cell receptor beta chain was found in a study of T cell changes during pregnancy in multiple sclerosis. Libraries were prepared by immunoSEQ multiplex PCR; TCRdb keeps only in-frame clonotypes and omits some of them. Here the sample spans tens of thousands of clones, 90% to 95% being singletons. CDR3 length: 14 residues. Germline CDR1 and CDR2: LNHNV and YYDKDF (reference sequence). V was pared by 6 bases and J by 2 bases, with 6 bases of the junction left unmatched. This clone was observed many times. The input for sequencing was CD8+ T cells from peripheral blood mononuclear cells, taken in the second trimester of pregnancy. This rearrangement joins TRBV15 to TRBJ2-7, with TRBD2 matching 8 bases. The TCR sequence derives from a female donor with multiple sclerosis, enrolled in a pregnancy study. For the CDR3, the DNA is TGTGCCACCAGGTCGGGAGGGGACCCCTACGAGCAGTACTTC. Its translation: CATRSGGDPYEQYF.